This TCR beta chain was profiled in a study of OX40 agonist ivuxolimab in advanced cancers. On the study more broadly: Every 2 weeks, patients got intravenous ivuxolimab at one of six dose levels (0.01-10 mg/kg).

This CDR3 region has 17 residues. Germline V CDR1 and CDR2: SGDLS, YYNGEE. V trimming: 0 bases; J trimming: 0 bases; junction bases outside the gene matches: 6. With respect to this clone: Its cognate antigen is unknown.

Profiled with immunoSEQ multiplex PCR; TCRdb holds only in-frame clones, not every one. Of 55,000 to 80,000 clones listed, roughly 80% are singletons. Overall study results and limits: Nonresponders, in some cases, also had low normalized T-cell clonal expansion. Expanded clones were, on average, more numerous among CD8+ T cells than CD4+. CD4+ and CD8+ blood T cells expanded clonally by week 6 at 0.1 to 3.0 mg/kg.

The chain joins TRBV9 to TRBJ1-3; 7 nucleotides agree with TRBD1. Sequenced material: CD4+ or CD8+ T cells sorted from blood, taken in a trial of the OX40 agonist ivuxolimab. This sequence was found in an adult with an advanced solid tumor such as melanoma, head and neck, liver or kidney cancer. DNA for the CDR3: TGTGCCAGCAGCGTAGACCCAGGGGGACGCTCTGGAAACACCATATATTTT. Encoded protein: CASSVDPGGRSGNTIYF.